These T cell receptor beta chains were read from a single sample in a study of vaccination effects on CD4 cells after COVID-19. Their antigens remain unidentified. This table comes from immunoSEQ multiplex PCR, and its TCRdb copy is limited to in-frame clones, with some not included. Among roughly 25,000 clones listed, over 70% were seen once. This sample comprised CD4+ T cells from PBMCs cultured with SARS-CoV-2 spike peptides, obtained after COVID-19 vaccination. The receptors derive from a human donor who received a COVID-19 vaccine. Each CDR3 is given with its conserved first and last residue. The order of the fields is J gene, V gene, clone size, D gene, CDR3 protein, CDR3 DNA. D genes are given only for firm matches. Part of the rows lack a size; the others show once, few, many or a class for expanded clones.

TRBJ2-7 TRBV18 NA NA CASSPLRAHEQYF TGTGCCAGCTCACCTCTAAGGGCCCACGAGCAGTACTTC
TRBJ2-5 TRBV5-4 NA NA CASSLALLGIGETQYF TGTGCCAGCAGCTTGGCCCTTCTGGGGATAGGGGAGACCCAGTACTTC
TRBJ1-4 TRBV6-1 NA NA CASSEVGPNEKLFF TGTGCCAGCAGTGAAGTGGGACCCAATGAAAAACTGTTTTTT
TRBJ2-5 TRBV5-1 NA NA CASSLAGNSVQETQYF TGCGCCAGCAGCTTGGCCGGAAACAGTGTCCAAGAGACCCAGTACTTC
TRBJ1-6 TRBV18 NA TRBD1 CASSPGTGNFSPLHF TGTGCCAGCTCACCCGGGACAGGGAATTTCTCACCCCTCCACTTT
TRBJ2-7 TRBV20-1 NA NA CSARDGYEQYF TGCAGTGCTCGGGACGGCTACGAGCAGTACTTC
TRBJ1-1 TRBV19 once TRBD1 CASSIDGYRGSEVWNTEAFF TGTGCCAGTAGTATAGATGGATACAGGGGTTCGGAAGTTTGGAACACTGAAGCTTTCTTT
TRBJ1-2 TRBV11-2 NA NA CASSLDGTDLNYGYTF TGTGCCAGCAGCTTAGATGGCACGGACTTAAACTATGGCTACACCTTC
TRBJ2-3 TRBV5-1 NA NA CASSLVRAGGTDTQYF TGCGCCAGCAGCTTGGTACGGGCAGGGGGCACAGATACGCAGTATTTT
TRBJ1-5 TRBV6-1 NA NA CASSEDRQAVQPQHF TGTGCCAGCAGTGAAGACCGACAGGCCGTTCAGCCCCAGCATTTT
TRBJ1-2 TRBV5-6 NA NA CASSLRGGRGARGYTF TGTGCCAGCAGCTTGCGGGGGGGCCGGGGGGCGAGAGGCTACACCTTC
TRBJ2-2 TRBV4-1 few NA CASSQGVSVTGELFF TGCGCCAGCAGCCAAGGGGTGTCCGTCACCGGGGAGCTGTTTTTT
TRBJ1-2 TRBV5-1 NA NA CASSLETVYGYTF TGCGCCAGCAGCTTGGAGACAGTCTATGGCTACACCTTC
TRBJ2-5 TRBV7-7 NA TRBD1 CASSHWDREGETQYF TGTGCCAGCAGCCACTGGGACAGGGAGGGAGAGACCCAGTACTTC
TRBJ1-2 TRBV5-4 once NA CASSSRVEYGYTF TGTGCCAGCAGCTCCCGGGTTGAATACGGCTACACCTTC
TRBJ1-6 TRBV6-5 NA NA CASSTGTTYNSPLHF TGTGCCAGCAGTACCGGGACAACCTATAATTCACCCCTCCACTTT
TRBJ2-1 TRBV7-2 NA NA CASSFDRQGTVFF TGTGCCAGCAGCTTCGATCGGCAAGGAACTGTGTTCTTC
TRBJ2-2 TRBV3-1/TRBV3-2 medium-sized NA CASSQSYQNTGELFF TGTGCCAGCAGCCAATCATACCAGAACACCGGGGAGCTGTTTTTT
TRBJ2-7 TRBV5-8 NA NA CASPLGRGAYEQYF TGTGCCAGCCCCCTCGGCAGGGGGGCCTACGAGCAGTACTTC
TRBJ2-7 TRBV3-1/TRBV3-2 NA TRBD1 CASSHHRDRVSEQYF TGTGCCAGCAGCCACCACCGGGACAGGGTGTCCGAGCAGTACTTC
TRBJ2-7 TRBV5-1 NA TRBD1 CASSVRTGKDEQYF TGCGCCAGCAGCGTTCGGACAGGGAAGGACGAGCAGTACTTC
TRBJ2-5 TRBV3-1/TRBV3-2 NA NA CASSQTAGETQYF TGTGCCAGCAGCCAGACAGCGGGAGAGACCCAGTACTTC
TRBJ1-5 TRBV6-1 few TRBD1 CASSEEGQGAEPQHF TGTGCCAGCAGTGAAGAGGGACAGGGGGCTGAGCCCCAGCATTTT
TRBJ2-2 TRBV30 NA TRBD1 CAWRRSGQGDTGELFF TGTGCCTGGAGGAGGAGCGGACAGGGGGACACCGGGGAGCTGTTTTTT
TRBJ2-2 TRBV24-1 once NA CATSDSPGNTGELFF TGTGCCACCAGTGACTCTCCGGGGAACACCGGGGAGCTGTTTTTT
TRBJ2-7 TRBV7-2 few TRBD2 CASGPRGTYEQYF TGTGCCAGCGGACCGCGGGGGACCTACGAGCAGTACTTC
TRBJ2-7 TRBV7-9 NA TRBD1 CASSLGTGAYEQYF TGTGCCAGCAGCTTGGGGACAGGAGCCTACGAGCAGTACTTC
TRBJ1-3 TRBV5-1 NA NA CASSLELLSGNTIYF TGCGCCAGCAGCTTGGAACTGCTCTCTGGAAACACCATATATTTT
TRBJ2-7 TRBV10-1 NA TRBD2 CASSAGTSGSHEQYF TGCGCCAGCAGTGCGGGGACTAGCGGGAGCCACGAGCAGTACTTC
TRBJ1-2 TRBV4-2 NA NA CASSQEKGLNYGYTF TGTGCCAGCAGCCAAGAGAAGGGATTGAACTATGGCTACACCTTC
TRBJ2-7 TRBV27 NA TRBD1 CASSLEGQGAGEQYF TGTGCCAGCAGTTTGGAAGGACAGGGGGCCGGCGAGCAGTACTTC
TRBJ2-3 TRBV5-4 few NA CAISAGAGRDTQYF TGTGCCATTAGTGCGGGGGCCGGGCGAGATACGCAGTATTTT
TRBJ2-3 TRBV10-3 once TRBD2 CAISDIGAGETDTQYF TGTGCCATCAGTGACATTGGGGCGGGGGAGACAGATACGCAGTATTTT
TRBJ1-1 TRBV27 few NA CASSSPGAPSEAFF TGTGCCAGCAGTTCCCCAGGGGCCCCTTCTGAAGCTTTCTTT
TRBJ1-6 TRBV7-9 NA TRBD1 CASSLGQGVNSPLHF TGTGCCAGCAGCTTAGGACAGGGAGTAAATTCACCCCTCCACTTT
TRBJ1-2 TRBV3-1/TRBV3-2 NA NA CASRGGGINGYTF TGTGCCAGCAGAGGGGGGGGCATCAATGGCTACACCTTC
TRBJ2-2 TRBV5-6 NA NA CASSLVLGELFF TGTGCCAGCAGCTTGGTTCTCGGGGAGCTGTTTTTT
TRBJ1-4 TRBV19 NA TRBD1 CASSIVRRTGKGREKLFF TGTGCCAGTAGTATCGTGAGAAGGACAGGAAAGGGGAGGGAAAAACTGTTTTTT
TRBJ2-7 TRBV6-5 NA NA CASSYSGSSYEQYF TGTGCCAGCAGTTACTCTGGAAGCTCCTACGAGCAGTACTTC
TRBJ2-3 TRBV14 NA NA CASSQGNSVGTQYF TGTGCCAGCAGCCAAGGAAATTCGGTCGGTACGCAGTATTTT
TRBJ2-3 TRBV5-4 NA TRBD1 CASSSRDRTADTQYF TGTGCCAGCAGCTCCCGGGACAGGACGGCAGATACGCAGTATTTT
TRBJ2-3 TRBV6-1 few NA CASSEAPYSTDTQYF TGTGCCAGCAGTGAAGCGCCTTACTCCACAGATACGCAGTATTTT
TRBJ2-7 TRBV5-1 NA NA CASSSLQGSYEQYF TGCGCCAGCAGCTCATTGCAGGGGAGCTACGAGCAGTACTTC
TRBJ1-4 TRBV6-1 NA TRBD1 CASSEALGTGGEKLFF TGTGCCAGCAGTGAAGCGCTTGGGACAGGGGGCGAAAAACTGTTTTTT
TRBJ1-1 TRBV3-1/TRBV3-2 NA NA CASSQAKGVGPGGTEAFF TGTGCCAGCAGCCAAGCTAAAGGGGTGGGGCCGGGCGGCACTGAAGCTTTCTTT
TRBJ2-3 TRBV6-5 once NA CASSYSTGSDTQYF TGTGCCAGCAGTTACTCGACTGGGTCAGATACGCAGTATTTT
TRBJ2-2 TRBV9 NA TRBD2 CASSEATGTSGRWELFF TGTGCCAGCAGCGAGGCTACCGGGACTAGCGGGAGGTGGGAGCTGTTTTTT
TRBJ2-7 TRBV2 NA NA CASSFGGGMGEQYF TGTGCCAGCAGCTTTGGGGGCGGGATGGGCGAGCAGTACTTC
TRBJ1-1 TRBV11-2 NA NA CASSLPGTLNTEAFF TGTGCCAGCAGCCTCCCTGGGACACTTAACACTGAAGCTTTCTTT
TRBJ2-7 TRBV2 NA TRBD2 CASSRTSNDYEQYF TGTGCCAGCAGCAGGACTAGCAACGACTACGAGCAGTACTTC
TRBJ1-6 TRBV19 once NA CASSKVAGSSYNSPLHF TGTGCCAGTAGTAAAGTGGCCGGCAGCTCCTATAATTCACCCCTCCACTTT
TRBJ2-5 TRBV2 once NA CASSFVPETQYF TGTGCCAGCAGTTTTGTGCCAGAGACCCAGTACTTC
TRBJ2-1 TRBV5-1 once NA CASSPIELTYNEQFF TGCGCCAGCAGCCCCATCGAGCTTACCTACAATGAGCAGTTCTTC
TRBJ2-1 TRBV25-1 NA NA CASTRWAGAYNEQFF TGTGCCAGCACAAGGTGGGCAGGGGCTTACAATGAGCAGTTCTTC